This is a list of T cell receptor beta chains from one sample in a study of shared clonotypes between healthy human individuals. TCRdb's table, derived via immunoSEQ multiplex PCR, lists solely in-frame clones and lacks some. The table includes over a million clones, roughly 96% detected once. The sample was naive CD4+ T cells sorted from blood. The receptor set was obtained from a man aged 30 to 39 in good health. The CDR3 runs from the conserved cysteine through the conserved F or W. A D gene is named only where the DNA matches it firmly. Expanded clones get a size class; other rows say once, few or many, or leave the size out.

J	D	V	size	DNA	CDR3
TRBJ2-7	NA	TRBV9	NA	TGTGCCAGCAGGAAGGAGACACTCGGGGGCCGAAGGGAGCAGTACTTC	CASRKETLGGRREQYF
TRBJ2-7	NA	TRBV2	NA	TGTGCCAGCAGTAAAGAGGGACGGTATTACGAGCAGTACTTC	CASSKEGRYYEQYF
TRBJ2-6	TRBD1	TRBV18	NA	TGTGCCAGCTCCCCGGGACAGGTAAACTCTGGGGCCAACGTCCTGACTTTC	CASSPGQVNSGANVLTF
TRBJ2-3	TRBD2	TRBV5-1	NA	TGCGCCAGCAGCTCAAGCGGGAGTTCGGCAGATACGCAGTATTTT	CASSSSGSSADTQYF
TRBJ2-1	TRBD2	TRBV27	NA	TGTGCCAGCAGTCAACTAGCGGGGACCTACAATGAGCAGTTCTTC	CASSQLAGTYNEQFF
TRBJ1-1	NA	TRBV6-6	NA	TGTGCCAGCACCGAAACCAGACAGAGTGAAGCTTTCTTT	CASTETRQSEAFF
TRBJ2-5	NA	TRBV5-1	NA	TGCGCCAGCAGCTTGGGGGAGGAGACCCAGTACTTC	CASSLGEETQYF
TRBJ2-3	TRBD1	TRBV5-1	NA	TGCGCCAGCAGCTGGGGGGCCGTTGGGACAGGGACAGATACGCAGTATTTT	CASSWGAVGTGTDTQYF
TRBJ2-3	NA	TRBV11-2	NA	TGTGCCAGCAGCGCTCCTGGCAGGTCCACAGATACGCAGTATTTT	CASSAPGRSTDTQYF
TRBJ1-1	TRBD1	TRBV18	NA	TGTGCCAGCTCTCGAGACAGGGTCTTTGGGAACACTGAAGCTTTCTTT	CASSRDRVFGNTEAFF
TRBJ2-7	TRBD2	TRBV4-1	NA	TGCGCCAGCAGCCAAGACTTAGGGACTAGCGGTCCCTACGAGCAGTACTTC	CASSQDLGTSGPYEQYF
TRBJ1-2	NA	TRBV6-5	once	TGTGCCAGCAGTGTAACTTATGGCTACACCTTC	CASSVTYGYTF
TRBJ2-5	NA	TRBV27	NA	TGTGCCAGCAGTTTATTGTCGTCGAACAGGGACCGTTTGTTGGCCCAGTACTTC	CASSLLSSNRDRLLAQYF
TRBJ2-2	NA	TRBV27	NA	TGTGCCAGCAGTTTATCACTCCGGAACACCGGGGAGCTGTTTTTT	CASSLSLRNTGELFF
TRBJ2-5	NA	TRBV7-2	once	TGTGCCAGCAGCACCGAGGACAGACGAGGCAAGGAGACCCAGTACTTC	CASSTEDRRGKETQYF
TRBJ2-2	NA	TRBV27	NA	TGTGCCAGCAGTTTAGCTCTCAACACCGGGGAGCTGTTTTTT	CASSLALNTGELFF
TRBJ2-1	TRBD2	TRBV6-5	NA	TGTGCCAGCAGTTACGGACTAGCGCCCGGGGAGCAGTTCTTC	CASSYGLAPGEQFF
TRBJ1-1	NA	TRBV27	NA	TGTGCCAGCAGTTTTACAGGGATGAACACTGAAGCTTTCTTT	CASSFTGMNTEAFF
TRBJ1-3	TRBD1	TRBV10-3	NA	TGTGCCATCAGTGACTCGGACAGGGTTATGAACACCATATATTTT	CAISDSDRVMNTIYF
TRBJ2-5	TRBD2	TRBV5-1	NA	TGCGCCAGCAGCTTGGGGTCCAACCTAGCGGTGGGGGAGACCCAGTACTTC	CASSLGSNLAVGETQYF
TRBJ2-7	TRBD2	TRBV9	NA	TGTGCCAGCAGCGTGGGACTAGCGGCCTTCGAGCAGTACTTC	CASSVGLAAFEQYF
TRBJ1-1	NA	TRBV30	once	TGTGCCTGGAGGACGAAGGGTGGCCGGGGCGCTGAAGCTTTCTTT	CAWRTKGGRGAEAFF
TRBJ2-7	TRBD1	TRBV6-6	NA	TGTGCCAGCAGTCAGGGGGTCCCCTGGGAGCAGTACTTC	CASSQGVPWEQYF
TRBJ2-7	NA	TRBV29-1	NA	TGCAGCGTTGAAGTCGATGCCTACGAGCAGTACTTC	CSVEVDAYEQYF
TRBJ2-1	NA	TRBV28	NA	TGTGCCAGCAATGACCCTAGTCGTCCCAATGAGCAGTTCTTC	CASNDPSRPNEQFF
TRBJ2-1	TRBD2	TRBV28	NA	TGTGCCAGCAGGTGGAGCGGGAGAGGGTACAATGAGCAGTTCTTC	CASRWSGRGYNEQFF
TRBJ1-5	NA	TRBV11-1	NA	TGTGCCAGCAGCGGGGGGAGCAATCAGCCCCAGCATTTT	CASSGGSNQPQHF
TRBJ2-2	NA	TRBV7-9	NA	TGTGCCAGCAGCTCCCTCTTATACAGGGATGTACCCGGGGAGCTGTTTTTT	CASSSLLYRDVPGELFF
TRBJ1-5	NA	TRBV28	NA	TGTGCCAGCAGTTTGGCGGGTTTTGAACAGCCCCAGCATTTT	CASSLAGFEQPQHF
TRBJ1-2	NA	TRBV25-1	once	TGTGCCAGGGCGGGGCGAAGGATAATCTATGGCTACACCTTC	CARAGRRIIYGYTF